This T cell receptor (beta chain) was recorded in a study of blood T cell repertoires in COVID-19. Study-wide context: COVID-19 samples, acute and convalescent, were from the United States, Italy and Spain. PBMCs, B-cell-depleted T cells, or T cells provided the cDNA or gDNA that made up the material.

CDR1 and CDR2 (germline): SGDLS, YYNGEE. CDR3 length: 16 residues. V was cut by 3 bases and J by 3 bases, with 18 bases left in between. Source study methods: Amplifying reference gene primers gave estimates of nucleated cell counts. Profiling relied on immunoSEQ multiplex PCR, and the TCRdb table lists in-frame clones only, not all of them. D and trimming were read from the DNA, whereas the V and J calls and clone size are those reported in that table. The repertoire holds about 160,000 clones, 84% seen once, with roughly 7.1% in the top ten. The source material was peripheral blood. V is TRBV9 and J is TRBJ1-2; no firm D call. The sequence derives from a man between 35 and 55 years old who had recovered from COVID-19. The CDR3 sequence: CASSAPPGTAYYGYTF. For the CDR3, the DNA is TGTGCCAGCAGCGCGCCCCCCGGAACAGCCTACTATGGCTACACCTTC.